These T cell receptor beta chains were read from a single sample in a study of PD-1 blockade in mismatch repair-deficient tumors. Libraries were prepared by immunoSEQ multiplex PCR; TCRdb keeps only in-frame clonotypes and omits some of them. The table lists 40,000 to 60,000 clones, roughly 80% of them singletons, with more than 2.5% in the top ten. Specimen: peripheral blood, collected 4 weeks after starting pembrolizumab. All receptors derive from an adult with mismatch repair-deficient cancer. The CDR3 runs from the conserved cysteine through the conserved F or W. Each record gives: clone size, D gene, J gene, V gene, CDR3 protein, CDR3 DNA. A D gene is named only where the DNA matches it firmly. Expanded clones are given a class, and other clones once, few, many or no size at all.

size: .
D: TRBD1
J: TRBJ2-2
V: TRBV12-5
CDR3: CASGLTGVTNTGELFF
DNA: TGTGCTAGTGGTTTGACAGGGGTAACGAACACCGGGGAGCTGTTTTTT

size: .
D: .
J: TRBJ2-1
V: TRBV12-5
CDR3: CASGLVYIGADREQFF
DNA: TGTGCTAGTGGTTTGGTTTACATCGGCGCCGACAGGGAGCAGTTCTTC

size: few
D: .
J: TRBJ2-7
V: TRBV5-4
CDR3: CASSWGVDEQYF
DNA: TGTGCCAGCAGCTGGGGGGTGGACGAGCAGTACTTC

size: .
D: .
J: TRBJ1-2
V: TRBV7-3
CDR3: CASSSRGSRGANYGYTF
DNA: TGTGCCAGCAGCTCCCGGGGAAGTCGGGGGGCTAACTATGGCTACACCTTC

size: .
D: .
J: TRBJ2-7
V: TRBV7-6
CDR3: CASSPSGDEQYF
DNA: TGTGCCAGCAGTCCCTCGGGAGACGAGCAGTACTTC

size: few
D: TRBD1
J: TRBJ2-7
V: TRBV7-2
CDR3: CASSTQTGYYEQYF
DNA: TGTGCCAGCAGCACCCAGACAGGGTACTACGAGCAGTACTTC

size: .
D: TRBD2
J: TRBJ2-5
V: TRBV29-1
CDR3: CSVVGASGTQETQYF
DNA: TGCAGCGTTGTCGGTGCTAGCGGGACGCAAGAGACCCAGTACTTC

size: .
D: TRBD2
J: TRBJ2-2
V: TRBV18
CDR3: CASSPPMAGGQHGELFF
DNA: TGTGCCAGCTCACCACCGATGGCGGGAGGGCAGCACGGGGAGCTGTTTTTT

size: .
D: .
J: TRBJ1-1
V: TRBV4-1
CDR3: CASSPSDRRNTEAFF
DNA: TGCGCCAGCAGCCCTTCGGACAGAAGGAACACTGAAGCTTTCTTT

size: medium-sized
D: .
J: TRBJ1-2
V: TRBV25-1
CDR3: CASAGRSNYGYTF
DNA: TGTGCCAGCGCCGGTAGGTCCAACTATGGCTACACCTTC

size: .
D: TRBD1
J: TRBJ2-7
V: TRBV9
CDR3: CASSPGTANAQQYF
DNA: TGTGCCAGCAGCCCCGGGACAGCCAACGCCCAGCAGTACTTC

size: .
D: TRBD2
J: TRBJ2-5
V: TRBV5-5
CDR3: CASSLGVTSGREETQYF
DNA: TGTGCCAGCAGCTTGGGGGTGACTAGCGGGAGGGAGGAGACCCAGTACTTC

size: once
D: TRBD1
J: TRBJ2-2
V: TRBV27
CDR3: CASVGTASTGELFF
DNA: TGTGCCAGTGTCGGGACAGCCAGTACCGGGGAGCTGTTTTTT

size: .
D: TRBD2
J: TRBJ2-7
V: TRBV5-5
CDR3: CASSFGRENEQYF
DNA: TGTGCCAGCAGCTTCGGGCGGGAGAACGAGCAGTACTTC

size: .
D: .
J: TRBJ2-7
V: TRBV9
CDR3: CASSVGSPYEQYF
DNA: TGTGCCAGCAGCGTCGGGTCCCCCTACGAGCAGTACTTC

size: .
D: .
J: TRBJ2-3
V: TRBV11-3
CDR3: CASTGTDTQYF
DNA: TGTGCCAGCACAGGCACAGATACGCAGTATTTT

size: .
D: .
J: TRBJ2-2
V: TRBV7-6
CDR3: CASSSRWLELASNTGELFF
DNA: TGTGCCAGCAGCTCTCGATGGTTGGAACTAGCCTCGAACACCGGGGAGCTGTTTTTT

size: .
D: TRBD1
J: TRBJ1-2
V: TRBV5-6
CDR3: CASMDRGGSNYGYTF
DNA: TGTGCCAGCATGGACAGGGGAGGTTCTAACTATGGCTACACCTTC

size: few
D: .
J: TRBJ1-2
V: TRBV19
CDR3: CASSLPRVGGYTF
DNA: TGTGCCAGTAGTCTCCCCAGGGTCGGTGGCTACACCTTC

size: .
D: .
J: TRBJ1-1
V: TRBV6-5
CDR3: CASSYLSGVVNTEAFF
DNA: TGTGCCAGCAGTTACCTAAGCGGAGTAGTGAACACTGAAGCTTTCTTT

size: .
D: TRBD2
J: TRBJ2-1
V: TRBV7-9
CDR3: CASSFRDYYNEQFF
DNA: TGTGCCAGCAGCTTCCGGGACTATTACAATGAGCAGTTCTTC

size: .
D: .
J: TRBJ2-1
V: TRBV27
CDR3: CASSSPLSAGHYNEQFF
DNA: TGTGCCAGCAGTTCCCCTCTTTCAGCGGGCCACTACAATGAGCAGTTCTTC

size: .
D: TRBD1
J: TRBJ2-3
V: TRBV9
CDR3: CASSAGHGTGGDTQYF
DNA: TGTGCCAGCAGCGCAGGCCATGGGACAGGTGGAGATACGCAGTATTTT

size: .
D: .
J: TRBJ2-7
V: TRBV12-5
CDR3: CASGGRAYEQYF
DNA: TGTGCTAGTGGGGGGCGGGCCTACGAGCAGTACTTC

size: medium-sized
D: .
J: TRBJ1-2
V: TRBV7-2
CDR3: CASSSFDGGLYNYGYTF
DNA: TGTGCCAGCAGCTCGTTTGACGGGGGACTCTATAACTATGGCTACACCTTC

size: few
D: .
J: TRBJ2-7
V: TRBV10-2
CDR3: CASSEGAHYEQYF
DNA: TGCGCCAGCAGTGAGGGGGCTCACTACGAGCAGTACTTC

size: .
D: .
J: TRBJ2-1
V: TRBV6-6
CDR3: CASSDQGPIYNEQFF
DNA: TGTGCCAGCAGTGATCAGGGGCCTATCTACAATGAGCAGTTCTTC

size: .
D: TRBD1
J: TRBJ2-7
V: TRBV19
CDR3: CASSITRQGSYEQYF
DNA: TGTGCCAGTAGTATTACTCGACAGGGGTCCTACGAGCAGTACTTC

size: .
D: .
J: TRBJ2-6
V: TRBV29-1
CDR3: CSVEEVEGSYSGANVLTF
DNA: TGCAGCGTTGAAGAGGTGGAGGGGTCCTATTCTGGGGCCAACGTCCTGACTTTC

size: .
D: .
J: TRBJ1-1
V: TRBV7-9
CDR3: CASSLGAGDTEAFF
DNA: TGTGCCAGCAGCTTAGGGGCGGGAGACACTGAAGCTTTCTTT

size: .
D: .
J: TRBJ1-1
V: TRBV14
CDR3: CASSQQANTEAFF
DNA: TGTGCCAGCAGCCAACAGGCGAACACTGAAGCTTTCTTT

size: .
D: .
J: TRBJ2-7
V: TRBV7-3
CDR3: CASSLKIGGGKDEQYF
DNA: TGTGCCAGCAGCTTAAAGATTGGAGGCGGGAAGGACGAGCAGTACTTC

size: .
D: TRBD2
J: TRBJ2-1
V: TRBV30
CDR3: CAWTSGNYNEQFF
DNA: TGTGCCTGGACTAGCGGCAACTACAATGAGCAGTTCTTC

size: .
D: TRBD2
J: TRBJ2-2
V: TRBV10-3
CDR3: CAISESRGEGRGGELFF
DNA: TGTGCCATCAGTGAGTCGCGGGGGGAGGGCCGCGGCGGGGAGCTGTTTTTT

size: few
D: TRBD2
J: TRBJ2-7
V: TRBV6-1
CDR3: CASSGPSGGPNEQYF
DNA: TGTGCCAGCAGTGGACCTAGCGGGGGGCCCAACGAGCAGTACTTC

size: .
D: TRBD2
J: TRBJ2-1
V: TRBV10-3
CDR3: CAIRSLAGEGEQFF
DNA: TGTGCCATCAGATCCCTAGCGGGAGAGGGTGAGCAGTTCTTC

size: .
D: TRBD2
J: TRBJ2-3
V: TRBV4-1
CDR3: CASSRRLAGGGTDTQYF
DNA: TGCGCCAGCAGCCGTCGACTAGCGGGTGGAGGCACAGATACGCAGTATTTT

size: .
D: .
J: TRBJ2-5
V: TRBV21-1
CDR3: CASSKAVNLPGGAQETQYF
DNA: TGTGCCAGCAGCAAAGCTGTAAACCTACCGGGGGGCGCCCAAGAGACCCAGTACTTC

size: .
D: TRBD2
J: TRBJ2-1
V: TRBV19
CDR3: CASRELAGKYNEQFF
DNA: TGTGCCAGTAGAGAACTAGCGGGAAAATACAATGAGCAGTTCTTC

size: .
D: .
J: TRBJ1-5
V: TRBV5-8
CDR3: CASSRFSNQPQHF
DNA: TGTGCCAGCAGCAGGTTTAGCAATCAGCCCCAGCATTTT

size: .
D: .
J: TRBJ1-1
V: TRBV5-4
CDR3: CASSLGGASKLTEAFF
DNA: TGTGCCAGCAGCTTGGGTGGGGCTAGTAAGCTCACTGAAGCTTTCTTT